Each of the 5 T cell receptor beta chains below was sequenced from the same sample in a study of blood T cell repertoires in COVID-19. The data were produced by immunoSEQ multiplex PCR, yet TCRdb's version contains in-frame clones alone and is incomplete. This table has about 220,000 clones, around nine tenths appearing once. The sample taken for sequencing was peripheral blood. All receptors derive from a man aged 40-49 years with acute or convalescent COVID-19.

This chain uses TRBV6-6 with TRBJ2-7; 8 nucleotides line up with TRBD1. This CDR3 has 14 amino acids. The germline V gene encodes CDR1 MNHNY and CDR2 SVGAGI (reference sequence). J lost 3 bases, V lost 10 bases, and 11 bases had no gene match. As DNA, the CDR3 is TGTGCCATCCGTAGGGGACAGGCCTACTACGAGCAGTACTTC. It specifies CAIRRGQAYYEQYF.

This clone was observed a few times. This chain joins TRBV6-4 and TRBJ2-3; 7 bases agree with TRBD2. Looked up from germline, CDR1 is MRHNA and CDR2 is SNTAGT. Trimming cost V 4 bases and J 4 bases; bases outside gene matches: 8. There are 15 residues in the CDR3. CDR3 residues: CASSGEAGKSDTQYF. DNA of the CDR3: TGTGCCAGCAGTGGCGAAGCGGGAAAATCAGATACGCAGTATTTT.

The V call is TRBV2, the J call TRBJ1-2, with 8 bases aligning to TRBD1. CDR3 size: 12 residues. The junction had 2 bases not matched to a gene; V was cut back by 7 bases and J by 4 bases. The germline gives CDR1 SNHLY, CDR2 FYNNEI. In nucleotides, the CDR3 is TGTGCCAGCACCGGGACAGGCTATGGCTACACCTTC. Its translation is CASTGTGYGYTF.

This chain connects TRBV6-5 to TRBJ2-7; possibly TRBD2 for D (5 bases). Trimming left V 6 bases short and J 0 bases short, with 15 bases between. This CDR3 has 15 amino acids. Germline loops: CDR1 MNHEY, CDR2 SVGAGI. This CDR3 reads CASSSKGLHSYEQYF. The CDR3 nucleotides are TGTGCCAGCAGCTCTAAAGGACTTCACTCCTACGAGCAGTACTTC.

This clone was counted a single time. The V gene is TRBV9, the J gene TRBJ1-6, with D hard to call. The CDR3 runs to 12 residues. Between the trimmed V and J ends, which lost 5 bases and 7 bases, there was a span of 7 bases. Germline CDR1 reads SGDLS; CDR2 reads YYNGEE. The DNA of the CDR3 is TGTGCCAGCAGGCAGTCGAATTCACCCCTCCACTTT. Amino acids: CASRQSNSPLHF.